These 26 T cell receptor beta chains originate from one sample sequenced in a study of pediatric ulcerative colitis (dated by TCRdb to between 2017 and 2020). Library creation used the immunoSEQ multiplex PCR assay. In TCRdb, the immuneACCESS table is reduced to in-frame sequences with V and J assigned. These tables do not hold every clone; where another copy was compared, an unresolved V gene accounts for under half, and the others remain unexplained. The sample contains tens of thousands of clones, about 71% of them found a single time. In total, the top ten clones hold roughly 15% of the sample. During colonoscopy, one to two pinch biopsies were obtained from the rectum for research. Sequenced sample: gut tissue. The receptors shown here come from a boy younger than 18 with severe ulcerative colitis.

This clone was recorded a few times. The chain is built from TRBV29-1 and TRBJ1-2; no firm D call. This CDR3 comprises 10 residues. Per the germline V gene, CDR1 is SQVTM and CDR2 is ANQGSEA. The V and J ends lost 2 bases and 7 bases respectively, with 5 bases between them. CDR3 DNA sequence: TGCAGCGTTGAATACGGTGGCTACACCTTC. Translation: CSVEYGGYTF.

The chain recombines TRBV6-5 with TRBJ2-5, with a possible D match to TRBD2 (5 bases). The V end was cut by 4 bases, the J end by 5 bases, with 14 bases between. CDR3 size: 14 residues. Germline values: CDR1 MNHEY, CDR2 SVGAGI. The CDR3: CASSFAGTGETQYF. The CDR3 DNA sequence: TGTGCCAGCAGTTTTGCGGGTACGGGGGAGACCCAGTACTTC.

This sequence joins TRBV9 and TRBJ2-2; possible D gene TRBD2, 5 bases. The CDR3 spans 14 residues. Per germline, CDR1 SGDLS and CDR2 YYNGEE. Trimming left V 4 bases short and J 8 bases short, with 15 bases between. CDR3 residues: CASSSTRRPGELFF. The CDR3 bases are TGTGCCAGCAGCTCGACGAGGAGGCCGGGGGAGCTGTTTTTT.

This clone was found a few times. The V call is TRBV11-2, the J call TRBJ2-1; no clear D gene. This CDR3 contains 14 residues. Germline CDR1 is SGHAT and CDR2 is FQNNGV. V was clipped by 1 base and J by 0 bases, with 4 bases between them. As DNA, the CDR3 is TGTGCCAGCAGCTTAGTTAGCTCCTACAATGAGCAGTTCTTC. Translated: CASSLVSSYNEQFF.

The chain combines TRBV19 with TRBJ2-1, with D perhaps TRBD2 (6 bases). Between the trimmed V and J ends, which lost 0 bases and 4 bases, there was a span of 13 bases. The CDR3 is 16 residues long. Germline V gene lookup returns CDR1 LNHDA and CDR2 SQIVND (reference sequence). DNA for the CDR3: TGTGCCAGTAGTATAGATGGACGGGGGTTGTACAATGAGCAGTTCTTC. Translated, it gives CASSIDGRGLYNEQFF.

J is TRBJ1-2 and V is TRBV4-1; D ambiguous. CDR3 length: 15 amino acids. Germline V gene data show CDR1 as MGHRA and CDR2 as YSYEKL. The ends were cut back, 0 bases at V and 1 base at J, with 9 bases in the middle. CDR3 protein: CASSQEGISNYGYTF. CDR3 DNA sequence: TGCGCCAGCAGCCAAGAAGGGATCAGTAACTATGGCTACACCTTC.

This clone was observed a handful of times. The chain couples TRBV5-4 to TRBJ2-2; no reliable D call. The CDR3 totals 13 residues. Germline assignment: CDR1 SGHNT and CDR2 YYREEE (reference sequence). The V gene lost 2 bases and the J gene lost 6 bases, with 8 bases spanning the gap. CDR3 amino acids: CASSLGRAGELFF. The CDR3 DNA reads TGTGCCAGCAGCTTAGGGCGAGCCGGGGAGCTGTTTTTT.

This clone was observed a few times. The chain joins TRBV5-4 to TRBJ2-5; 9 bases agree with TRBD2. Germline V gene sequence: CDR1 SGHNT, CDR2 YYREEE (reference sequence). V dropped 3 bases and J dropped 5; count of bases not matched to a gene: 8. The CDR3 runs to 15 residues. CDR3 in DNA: TGTGCCAGCAGCTCTGCCGGGACTAGCTGGGAGACCCAGTACTTC. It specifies CASSSAGTSWETQYF.

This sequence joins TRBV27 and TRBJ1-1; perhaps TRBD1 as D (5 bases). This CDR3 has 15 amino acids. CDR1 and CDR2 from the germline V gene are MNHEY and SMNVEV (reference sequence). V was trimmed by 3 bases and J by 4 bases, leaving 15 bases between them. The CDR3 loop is CASSLGPQPGTEAFF. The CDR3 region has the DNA TGTGCCAGCAGTTTGGGGCCACAACCGGGCACTGAAGCTTTCTTT.

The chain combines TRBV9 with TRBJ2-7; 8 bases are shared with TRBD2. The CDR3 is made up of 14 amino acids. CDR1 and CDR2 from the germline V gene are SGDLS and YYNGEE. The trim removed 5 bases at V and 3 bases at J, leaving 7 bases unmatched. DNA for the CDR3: TGTGCCAGCAGTCCGGCGGGGGGATTCTACGAGCAGTACTTC. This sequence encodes CASSPAGGFYEQYF.

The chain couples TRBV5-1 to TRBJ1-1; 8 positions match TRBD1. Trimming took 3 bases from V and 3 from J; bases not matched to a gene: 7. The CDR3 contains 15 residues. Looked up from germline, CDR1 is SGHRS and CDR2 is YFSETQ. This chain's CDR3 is CASSSRGREDTEAFF. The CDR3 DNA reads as TGCGCCAGCAGCTCCAGGGGGCGCGAGGACACTGAAGCTTTCTTT.

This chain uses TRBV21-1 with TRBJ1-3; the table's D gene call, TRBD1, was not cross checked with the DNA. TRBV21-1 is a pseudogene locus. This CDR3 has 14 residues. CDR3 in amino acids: CASSKVPSGNTIYF. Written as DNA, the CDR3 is TGTGCCAGCAGCAAAGTTCCCAGTGGAAACACCATATATTTT.

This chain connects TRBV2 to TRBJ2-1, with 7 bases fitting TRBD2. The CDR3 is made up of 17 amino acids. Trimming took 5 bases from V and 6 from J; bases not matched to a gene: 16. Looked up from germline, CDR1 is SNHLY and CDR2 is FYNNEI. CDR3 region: CASSSSPTSTATNEQFF. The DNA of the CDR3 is TGTGCCAGCAGTTCCTCCCCGACTAGCACAGCAACCAATGAGCAGTTCTTC.

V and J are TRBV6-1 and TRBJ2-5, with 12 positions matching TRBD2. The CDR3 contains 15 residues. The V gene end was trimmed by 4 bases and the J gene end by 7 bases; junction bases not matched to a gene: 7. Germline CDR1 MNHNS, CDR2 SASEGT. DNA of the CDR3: TGTGCCAGCAGTGCCTATCCGGGACTAGCGGGGACCCAGTACTTC. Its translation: CASSAYPGLAGTQYF.

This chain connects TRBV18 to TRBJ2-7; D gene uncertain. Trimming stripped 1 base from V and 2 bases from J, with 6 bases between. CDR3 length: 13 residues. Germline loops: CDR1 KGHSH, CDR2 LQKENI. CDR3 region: CASSPLGTYEQYF. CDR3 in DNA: TGTGCCAGCTCACCACTAGGAACCTACGAGCAGTACTTC. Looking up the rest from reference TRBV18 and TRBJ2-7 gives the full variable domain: NAGVMQNPRHLVRRRGQEARLRCSPMKGHSHVYWYRQLPEEGLKFMVYLQKENIIDESGMPKERFSAEFPKEGPSILRIQQVVRGDSAAYFCASSPLGTYEQYFGPGTRLTVT.

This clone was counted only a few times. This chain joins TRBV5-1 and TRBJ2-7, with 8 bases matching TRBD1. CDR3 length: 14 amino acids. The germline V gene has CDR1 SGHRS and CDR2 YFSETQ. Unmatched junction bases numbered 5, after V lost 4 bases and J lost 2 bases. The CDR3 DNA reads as TGCGCCAGCAGCAGAGGACAGGGTACCTACGAGCAGTACTTC. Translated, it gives CASSRGQGTYEQYF.

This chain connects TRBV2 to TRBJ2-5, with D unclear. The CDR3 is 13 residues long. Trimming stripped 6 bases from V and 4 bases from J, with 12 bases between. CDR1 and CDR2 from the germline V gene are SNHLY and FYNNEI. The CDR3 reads CASRGVLGETQYF. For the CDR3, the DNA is TGTGCCAGCAGAGGTGTGCTAGGAGAGACCCAGTACTTC.

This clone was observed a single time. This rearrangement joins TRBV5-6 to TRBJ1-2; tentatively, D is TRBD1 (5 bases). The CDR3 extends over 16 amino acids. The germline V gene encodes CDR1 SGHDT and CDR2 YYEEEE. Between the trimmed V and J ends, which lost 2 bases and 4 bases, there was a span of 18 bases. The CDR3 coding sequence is TGTGCCAGCAGCTTTCGATCACAGGCTTTTTCCTATGGCTACACCTTC. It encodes CASSFRSQAFSYGYTF.

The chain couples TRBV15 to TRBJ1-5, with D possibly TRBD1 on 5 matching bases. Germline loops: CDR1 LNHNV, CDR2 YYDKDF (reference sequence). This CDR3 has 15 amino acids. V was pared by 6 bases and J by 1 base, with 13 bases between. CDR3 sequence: CATSKFRGSNQPQHF. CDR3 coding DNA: TGTGCCACCAGTAAATTTCGGGGGAGCAATCAGCCCCAGCATTTT. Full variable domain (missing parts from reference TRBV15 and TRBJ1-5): DAMVIQNPRYQVTQFGKPVTLSCSQTLNHNVMYWYQQKSSQAPKLLFHYYDKDFNNEADTPDNFQSRRPNTSFCFLDIRSPGLGDTAMYLCATSKFRGSNQPQHFGDGTRLSIL.

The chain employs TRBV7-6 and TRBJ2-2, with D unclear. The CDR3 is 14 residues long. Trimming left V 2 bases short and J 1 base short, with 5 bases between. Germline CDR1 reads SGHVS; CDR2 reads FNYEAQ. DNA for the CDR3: TGTGCCAGCAGCTTAAGCCAGAACACCGGGGAGCTGTTTTTT. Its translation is CASSLSQNTGELFF.

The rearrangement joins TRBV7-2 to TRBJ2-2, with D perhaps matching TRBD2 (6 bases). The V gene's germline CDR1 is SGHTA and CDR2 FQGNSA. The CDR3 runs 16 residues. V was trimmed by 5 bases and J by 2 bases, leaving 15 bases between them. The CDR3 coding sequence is TGTGCCAGCAGCCCCTTTGGCGGGGTCAACACCGGGGAGCTGTTTTTT. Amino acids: CASSPFGGVNTGELFF. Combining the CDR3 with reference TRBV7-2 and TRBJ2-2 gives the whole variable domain GAGVSQSPSNKVTEKGKDVELRCDPISGHTALYWYRQSLGQGLEFLIYFQGNSAPDKSGLPSDRFSAERTGGSVSTLTIQRTQQEDSAVYLCASSPFGGVNTGELFFGEGSRLTVL.

This chain's CDR3 is CATGQGEYNEQFF. Written as DNA, the CDR3 is TGTGCCACCGGACAGGGGGAATACAATGAGCAGTTCTTC. V and J are TRBV6-1 and TRBJ2-1; 10 bases are a match to TRBD1. V gave up 10 bases and J gave up 4 bases; unmatched junction bases: 4. The CDR3 extends over 13 amino acids. Germline CDR1 reads MNHNS; CDR2 reads SASEGT.

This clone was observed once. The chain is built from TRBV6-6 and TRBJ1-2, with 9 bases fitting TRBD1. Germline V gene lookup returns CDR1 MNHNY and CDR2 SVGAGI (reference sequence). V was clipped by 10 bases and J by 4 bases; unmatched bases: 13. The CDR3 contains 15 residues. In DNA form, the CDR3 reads TGTGCCACGGCCGGGACAGGGTTTGAGTCCTATGGCTACACCTTC. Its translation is CATAGTGFESYGYTF.

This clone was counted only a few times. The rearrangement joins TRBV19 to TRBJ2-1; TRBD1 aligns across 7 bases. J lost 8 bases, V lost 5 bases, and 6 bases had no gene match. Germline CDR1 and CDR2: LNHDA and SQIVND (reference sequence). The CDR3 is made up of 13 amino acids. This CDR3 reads CASSLTGLDEQFF. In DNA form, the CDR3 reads TGTGCCAGTAGTCTGACAGGGTTGGATGAGCAGTTCTTC.

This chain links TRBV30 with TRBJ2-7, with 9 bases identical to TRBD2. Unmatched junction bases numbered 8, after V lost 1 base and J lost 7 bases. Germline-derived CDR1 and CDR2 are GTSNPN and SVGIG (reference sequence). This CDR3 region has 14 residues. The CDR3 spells CAWSGRGGLGEQYF. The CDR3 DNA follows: TGTGCCTGGAGTGGGCGGGGGGGCCTTGGTGAGCAGTACTTC.

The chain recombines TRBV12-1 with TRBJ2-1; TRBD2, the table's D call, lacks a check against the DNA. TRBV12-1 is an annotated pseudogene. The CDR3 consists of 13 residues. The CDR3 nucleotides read TGTGCCAGCAGCCTAATCAGCGGGGGCCGGCAGTTCTTC. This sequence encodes CASSLISGGRQFF.